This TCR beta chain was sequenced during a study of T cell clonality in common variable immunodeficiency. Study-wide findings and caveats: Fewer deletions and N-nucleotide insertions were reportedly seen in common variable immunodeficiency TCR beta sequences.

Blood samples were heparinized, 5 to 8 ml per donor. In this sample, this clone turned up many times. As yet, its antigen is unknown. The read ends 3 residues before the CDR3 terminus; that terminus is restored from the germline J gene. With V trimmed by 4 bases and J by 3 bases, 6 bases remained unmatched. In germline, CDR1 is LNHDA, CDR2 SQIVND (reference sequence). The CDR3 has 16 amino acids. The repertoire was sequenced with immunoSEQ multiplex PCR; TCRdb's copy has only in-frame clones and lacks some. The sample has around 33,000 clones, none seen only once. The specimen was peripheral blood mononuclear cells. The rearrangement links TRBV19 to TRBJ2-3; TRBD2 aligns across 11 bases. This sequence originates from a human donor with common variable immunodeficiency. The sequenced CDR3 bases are TGTGCCAGTAGTAGGGATAGCGGGAGGGTAACAGATACG. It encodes CASSRDSGRVTDT. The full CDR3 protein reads CASSRDSGRVTDTQYF. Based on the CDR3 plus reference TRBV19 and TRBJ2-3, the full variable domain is DGGITQSPKYLFRKEGQNVTLSCEQNLNHDAMYWYRQDPGQGLRLIYYSQIVNDFQKGDIAEGYSVSREKKESFPLTVTSAQKNPTAFYLCASSRDSGRVTDTQYFGPGTRLTVL.